This T cell receptor (beta chain) was identified in a study of T cells in Graves' hyperthyroidism and ophthalmopathy. Researchers barred patients who had uncontrolled infection, other autoimmune disease, pregnancy or lactation. Thyroid ultrasound and orbital computed tomography, with clinical symptoms and serum thyroxine and TRAb, informed diagnoses. Fresh peripheral blood, around 9.3 ml of it, supplied the PBMCs. TCR beta CDR3 region amplification was performed from RNA transcripts. In the first-round RT-PCR of the TCR CDR3, the HTBI primer set was used. TCRdb re-analysed the multiplex PCR reads in MiXCR, keeping a single row per CDR3 protein. Here the sample spans over 300,000 distinct CDR3 sequences, approximately 15% being singletons. The CDR3 covers 12 residues. In germline, CDR1 is SGHDT, CDR2 YYEEEE. Trimming left V 2 bases short and J 5 bases short, with 7 bases between.

Sequencing was performed on blood. V usage is TRBV5-6 and J usage is TRBJ1-2; D gene ambiguous. This sequence originates from a woman between 35 and 50 years old with Graves' ophthalmopathy. The chain's CDR3 is CASSFDGYGYTF. The CDR3 DNA sequence: TGTGCCAGCAGCTTCGACGGGTATGGCTACACCTTC.